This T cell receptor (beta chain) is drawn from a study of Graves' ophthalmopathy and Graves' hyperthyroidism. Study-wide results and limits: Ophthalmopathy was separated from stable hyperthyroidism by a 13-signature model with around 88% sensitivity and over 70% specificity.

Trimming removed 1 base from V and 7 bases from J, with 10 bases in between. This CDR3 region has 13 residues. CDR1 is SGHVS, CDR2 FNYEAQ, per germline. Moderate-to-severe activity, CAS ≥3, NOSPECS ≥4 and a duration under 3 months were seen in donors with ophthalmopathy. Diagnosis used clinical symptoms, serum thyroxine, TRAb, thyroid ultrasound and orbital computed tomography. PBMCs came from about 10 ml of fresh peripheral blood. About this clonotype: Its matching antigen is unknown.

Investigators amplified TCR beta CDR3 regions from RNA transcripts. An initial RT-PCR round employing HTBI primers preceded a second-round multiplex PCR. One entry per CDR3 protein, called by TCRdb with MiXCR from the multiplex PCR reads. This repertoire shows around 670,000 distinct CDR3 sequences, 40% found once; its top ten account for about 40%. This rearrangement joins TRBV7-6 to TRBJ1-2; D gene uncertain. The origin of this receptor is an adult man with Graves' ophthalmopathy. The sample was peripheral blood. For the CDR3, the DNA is TGTGCCAGCAGCTTAGAACTTGGGCTTGGCTACACCTTC. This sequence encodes CASSLELGLGYTF.